What follows are 23 T cell receptor beta chains derived from one specimen sequenced in a study of blood T cell repertoires in COVID-19. The protocol was immunoSEQ multiplex PCR, while the TCRdb copy is restricted to in-frame clones and leaves out a portion. The sample lists 200,000 to 250,000 clones; 75% to 90% were seen once. Sequencing used PBMCs or T cells enriched from blood (not recorded which). The receptors come from a woman aged 30 to 39 who had been exposed to COVID-19.

CDR3: CASSFEEGASYEQYF. The CDR3 bases are TGTGCCAGCAGCTTTGAGGAGGGGGCATCCTACGAGCAGTACTTC. The chain carries TRBV5-4 and TRBJ2-7; D is possibly TRBD1 (7 bases). The V gene lost 2 bases and the J gene lost 1 base, with 13 bases spanning the gap. Germline lookup yields CDR1 SGHNT and CDR2 YYREEE (reference sequence). There are 15 residues in the CDR3.

This clone is a singleton in its sample. The V call is TRBV30, the J call TRBJ1-3; maybe TRBD1 (5 bases). With 0 bases removed from V and 8 bases from J, the gap between germline ends came to 11 bases. The CDR3 covers 13 residues. Germline V gives CDR1 GTSNPN, CDR2 SVGIG (reference sequence). CDR3 in amino acids: CAWSVGGVDTIYF. The CDR3 DNA reads as TGTGCCTGGAGTGTCGGAGGGGTTGACACCATATATTTT.

The chain links TRBV15 to TRBJ2-1; 14 bases are shared with TRBD2. The CDR3 spans 16 residues. The V segment lost 1 base and the J segment 4 bases; nucleotides outside the gene matches: 0. The germline CDR1 and CDR2 sequences are LNHNV and YYDKDF (reference sequence). The CDR3 bases are TGTGCCACCAGCAGAGGGACTAGCGGGAGGTACAATGAGCAGTTCTTC. Translating it yields CATSRGTSGRYNEQFF. The full variable domain, rest sourced from reference TRBV15 and TRBJ2-1, is DAMVIQNPRYQVTQFGKPVTLSCSQTLNHNVMYWYQQKSSQAPKLLFHYYDKDFNNEADTPDNFQSRRPNTSFCFLDIRSPGLGDTAMYLCATSRGTSGRYNEQFFGPGTRLTVL.

In the case of this clone: A junction boundary mismatches the germline segment, possibly from a read error. The V call is TRBV19, the J call TRBJ1-5; D ambiguous. Germline V gene sequence: CDR1 LNHDA, CDR2 SQIVND (reference sequence). The CDR3 loop spans 13 amino acids. CDR3 DNA sequence: TGTACCAGTAGTATGGAGGAGGATCAGCCCCAGCATTTT. Protein: CTSSMEEDQPQHF. Looking up the rest from reference TRBV19 and TRBJ1-5 gives the full variable domain: DGGITQSPKYLFRKEGQNVTLSCEQNLNHDAMYWYRQDPGQGLRLIYYSQIVNDFQKGDIAEGYSVSREKKESFPLTVTSAQKNPTAFYLCTSSMEEDQPQHFGDGTRLSIL.

This clone was counted between two and nine times. The rearrangement links TRBV19 to TRBJ1-5, with 8 bases fitting TRBD1. Trimming removed 6 bases from V and 1 base from J; junction bases left unmatched: 11. The CDR3 totals 17 residues. Germline V gene lookup returns CDR1 LNHDA and CDR2 SQIVND (reference sequence). CDR3 DNA sequence: TGTGCCAGTAGCTTTTTACCGGACAGGGCGAGCAATCAGCCCCAGCATTTT. This sequence encodes CASSFLPDRASNQPQHF.

This rearrangement joins TRBV25-1 to TRBJ1-5; 8 nucleotides align to TRBD1. CDR3 size: 13 residues. Looked up from germline, CDR1 is MGHDK and CDR2 is SYGVNS. The ends lost 5 bases at V and 4 bases at J; junction bases unmatched: 1. CDR3 sequence: CASSHRGNQPQHF. CDR3 DNA: TGTGCCAGCAGTCACAGGGGGAATCAGCCCCAGCATTTT.

This CDR3 is CASSQDTRELETQYF. In nucleotides, the CDR3 is TGTGCCAGCAGCCAAGATACACGGGAGTTGGAGACCCAGTACTTC. V gene TRBV3-1 (or the pseudogene TRBV3-2) combines with J gene TRBJ2-5; D perhaps matches TRBD2 (6 bases). The CDR3 length is 15 residues. Germline values: CDR1 LGHDT, CDR2 YNNKEL (reference sequence). The V and J ends lost 0 bases and 5 bases respectively, with 13 bases between them.

This chain joins TRBV5-1 and TRBJ1-4, with D tentatively TRBD1 (6 bases). Per the germline V gene, CDR1 is SGHRS and CDR2 is YFSETQ. V gave up 6 bases and J gave up 7 bases, with 19 bases separating them. CDR3 length: 15 amino acids. In DNA form, the CDR3 reads TGCGCCAGCACCCTCTGGGGGGGGGCCGGTGAAAAACTGTTTTTT. Its protein is CASTLWGGAGEKLFF.

This sequence joins TRBV12-3 or TRBV12-4 and TRBJ1-4, with D tentatively TRBD1 (6 bases). Trimming pared 6 bases from V and 5 bases from J, leaving 7 bases between. There are 12 residues in the CDR3. CDR3 loop: CASRQGNEKLFF. CDR3 nucleotides: TGTGCCAGCAGACAGGGAAATGAAAAACTGTTTTTT.

This rearrangement joins TRBV4-1 to TRBJ2-1, with a tentative D call TRBD1 (5 bases). The germline V and J ends were trimmed by 8 bases and 5 bases, with 16 bases remaining between them. CDR1 is MGHRA, CDR2 YSYEKL, per germline. CDR3 length: 14 amino acids. CDR3 in DNA: TGCGCCAGCCAAAACTGGGGCCAACACAATGAGCAGTTCTTC. Translated, it gives CASQNWGQHNEQFF.

The chain recombines TRBV3-1 (or the pseudogene TRBV3-2) with TRBJ2-7; a weak D match, TRBD2 (6 bases). The germline V gene has CDR1 LGHDT and CDR2 YNNKEL (reference sequence). The V and J ends lost 1 base and 12 bases respectively, with 16 bases between them. The CDR3 totals 13 residues. The CDR3 DNA is TGTGCCAGCAGCCAAGGGGCGGGATTTATCTCGTACTTC. This codes for CASSQGAGFISYF.

The chain recombines TRBV10-3 with TRBJ1-1, with a weak D call TRBD1 (6 bases). The germline gives CDR1 ENHRY, CDR2 SYGVKD. V lost 6 bases and J 7 bases, leaving 12 bases between the germline ends. This CDR3 has 12 residues. The CDR3 loop is CAIREDRSEAFF. The CDR3 DNA reads TGTGCCATCAGAGAGGACAGAAGTGAAGCTTTCTTT.

The rearrangement links TRBV5-1 to TRBJ1-2; unclear D gene. The germline V gene encodes CDR1 SGHRS and CDR2 YFSETQ. V was cut by 0 bases and J by 4 bases, with 19 bases left in between. The CDR3 has 17 amino acids. CDR3 region: CASSLAGEQASVYGYTF. The CDR3, as DNA: TGCGCCAGCAGCTTGGCCGGGGAACAAGCGTCTGTCTATGGCTACACCTTC.

The V gene is TRBV5-1, the J gene TRBJ1-6, with TRBD1 identical over 9 bases. This CDR3 region has 19 residues. V shed 0 bases and J 4 bases; nucleotides not matched to a gene: 11. The germline gives CDR1 SGHRS, CDR2 YFSETQ. CDR3 sequence: CASSLVRGRGTGYNSPLHF. CDR3 nucleotide sequence: TGCGCCAGCAGCTTGGTTCGAGGGCGAGGGACAGGGTATAATTCACCCCTCCACTTT.

The genes are TRBV6-5 and TRBJ1-5; D is unclear. V was clipped by 6 bases and J by 2 bases, with 11 bases between them. This CDR3 region has 14 residues. CDR1 is MNHEY and CDR2 is SVGAGI in the germline V gene. CDR3 in amino acids: CASRAAGGNQPQHF. The CDR3 nucleotides read TGTGCCAGCAGAGCAGCGGGTGGCAATCAGCCCCAGCATTTT.

The CDR3 DNA follows: TGTGCCAGCAGTCCGGGACTAGCGGGAGGGAAGGAGACCCAGTACTTC. The encoded protein is CASSPGLAGGKETQYF. V and J are TRBV5-4 and TRBJ2-5, with TRBD2 identical over 16 bases. CDR1 and CDR2 from the germline V gene are SGHNT and YYREEE (reference sequence). The CDR3 loop spans 16 amino acids. After removal of 5 bases from V and 5 bases from J, the junction contained 6 bases not matched to a gene.

This chain uses TRBV3-1 (or the pseudogene TRBV3-2) with TRBJ2-1; 9 nucleotides align to TRBD2. The V gene end was trimmed by 4 bases and the J gene end by 10 bases; junction bases not matched to a gene: 8. Germline V gene data show CDR1 as LGHDT and CDR2 as YNNKEL (reference sequence). This CDR3 is built from 14 residues. CDR3 sequence: CASSRAPAGGEQFF. The CDR3 DNA sequence: TGTGCCAGCAGCCGAGCCCCAGCGGGGGGAGAGCAGTTCTTC.

The chain employs TRBV24-1 and TRBJ2-2; 7 bases map to TRBD1. Unmatched junction bases numbered 3, after V lost 3 bases and J lost 0 bases. The CDR3 has 16 residues. Germline V CDR1 and CDR2: KGHDR, SFDVKD. The CDR3 region is CATSDVGQANTGELFF. The DNA of the CDR3 is TGTGCCACCAGTGATGTCGGACAGGCGAACACCGGGGAGCTGTTTTTT.

The DNA for the CDR3 is TGTGCCAGCAGCGTGGGGGGGTTGGACGAGCAGTACTTC. This codes for CASSVGGLDEQYF. The rearrangement uses TRBV9 and TRBJ2-7; 7 nucleotides agree with TRBD2. The CDR3 is 13 amino acids. V shed 2 bases and J 5 bases; nucleotides not matched to a gene: 4. Per germline, CDR1 SGDLS and CDR2 YYNGEE.

CDR3: CASSQEPGASLRTQYF. CDR3 bases: TGCGCCAGCAGCCAAGAACCTGGGGCCTCCCTTAGGACCCAGTACTTC. The V gene is TRBV4-1, the J gene TRBJ2-5, with D possibly being TRBD1 (5 bases). CDR3 length equals 16 residues. The germline CDR1 and CDR2 sequences are MGHRA and YSYEKL. V lost 0 bases and J 7 bases, leaving 18 bases between the germline ends.

The chain carries TRBV5-4 and TRBJ2-7; 9 nucleotides match TRBD1. Trimming at V came to 3 bases and at J to 1 base, leaving 2 bases not matched to a gene. The CDR3 sequence is 14 residues long. The germline gives CDR1 SGHNT, CDR2 YYREEE (reference sequence). For the CDR3, the DNA is TGTGCCAGCAGCTCTGGACAGGGGTCCTACGAGCAGTACTTC. This codes for CASSSGQGSYEQYF.

The chain joins TRBV7-3 to TRBJ1-6, with D unresolved. V was trimmed by 3 bases and J by 14 bases, leaving 14 bases between them. CDR3 length equals 13 residues. Germline values: CDR1 SGHTA, CDR2 FQGTGA. The chain's CDR3 is CASSFTPQIALHF. The CDR3 DNA reads as TGTGCCAGCAGCTTTACGCCGCAAATAGCCCTCCACTTT.

The chain combines TRBV15 with TRBJ2-5, with a possible D match to TRBD1 (6 bases). Trimming took 3 bases from V and 5 from J, leaving 13 bases between them. The CDR3 contains 14 residues. Germline V CDR1 and CDR2: LNHNV, YYDKDF (reference sequence). CDR3 sequence (DNA): TGTGCCACCAGCAGGAACAGGGATGGGGAGACCCAGTACTTC. It encodes CATSRNRDGETQYF.